This is a list of T cell receptor beta chains from one sample in a study of shared clonotypes between healthy human individuals. Method: immunoSEQ multiplex PCR; TCRdb's copy keeps in-frame clones and lacks some. The sample holds approximately 2,200,000 clones, roughly 91% seen once. Sequencing was carried out using naive CD8+ T cells from PBMCs. These TCRs come from a young man in good health. Some clones in this sample may be carry-over from other donors' samples. CDR3s include the opening cysteine and the closing phenylalanine or tryptophan. D genes are given only for firm matches. Clone size is shown for a subset of rows, as once, few, many or a class of expanded clone.

clone size	J gene	D gene	V gene	CDR3 DNA	CDR3 protein
-	TRBJ2-7	-	TRBV15	TGTGCCACCAGCATAGCCGACGGGGTTTACGAGCAGTACTTC	CATSIADGVYEQYF
-	TRBJ1-1	TRBD1	TRBV27	TGTGCCAGCAGACTACAGGGGATGTTGAACACTGAAGCTTTCTTT	CASRLQGMLNTEAFF
-	TRBJ1-3	TRBD1	TRBV10-3	TGTGCCATCAGTGAGCAGGGACAGTCACTTGGAAACACCATATATTTT	CAISEQGQSLGNTIYF
-	TRBJ1-1	-	TRBV19	TGTGCCAGTAGAATAACGCCGGGACTAGAGGCTTTCTTT	CASRITPGLEAFF
-	TRBJ2-2	TRBD2	TRBV7-9	TGTGCCAGCAGCGTAGCGGGATTGGTGGAGCTGTTTTTT	CASSVAGLVELFF
-	TRBJ1-5	-	TRBV15	TGTGCCACCAAGCAGAGGGATCAGCCCCAGCATTTT	CATKQRDQPQHF
-	TRBJ2-6	-	TRBV2	TGTGCCAGCAGCGCCCATGAGTCTGGGGCCAACGTCCTGACTTTC	CASSAHESGANVLTF
-	TRBJ1-2	-	TRBV6-5	TGTGCCAGCAGTACCCGGACGGGAGCTAACTATGGCTACACCTTC	CASSTRTGANYGYTF
-	TRBJ2-7	TRBD2	TRBV2	TGTGCCAGCAGTCGGGGGGCCTACGAGCAGTACTTC	CASSRGAYEQYF
few	TRBJ1-1	-	TRBV27	TGTGCCAGCAGTTTAAGGGGGGCTGGGATCACTGAAGCTTTCTTT	CASSLRGAGITEAFF
-	TRBJ2-7	TRBD1	TRBV7-9	TGTGCCAGCAGCCCCGACAGGGCCCACCAAAAGTTCTACGAGCAGTACTTC	CASSPDRAHQKFYEQYF
-	TRBJ1-3	-	TRBV2	TGTGCCAGCAGTGAAGGGGGCAGGTCCGGCACCATATATTTT	CASSEGGRSGTIYF
-	TRBJ2-3	TRBD2	TRBV18	TGTGCCAGCTCGACTAGCGGGACCAAGTACACAGATACGCAGTATTTT	CASSTSGTKYTDTQYF
-	TRBJ2-1	TRBD2	TRBV13	TGTGCCAGCAGCTTAGTCGTAGCGGGAGGTTACAATGAGCAGTTCTTC	CASSLVVAGGYNEQFF
-	TRBJ2-1	-	TRBV7-3	TGTGCCAGCAGCCCAAGGGACGGTGGATTAAGATACAATGAGCAGTTCTTC	CASSPRDGGLRYNEQFF
once	TRBJ2-7	-	TRBV10-2	TGCGCCAGCGGGGGCCGTACCTACGAGCAGTACTTC	CASGGRTYEQYF
-	TRBJ1-2	-	TRBV5-4	TGTGCCAGCAGCCCTGGTAATGCAGATGGCTACACCTTC	CASSPGNADGYTF
once	TRBJ2-7	TRBD2	TRBV29-1	TGCAGCGTTGTAGGCCAGCAAACTAGCGGGAGAGTCGGCGAGCAGTACTTC	CSVVGQQTSGRVGEQYF
-	TRBJ2-7	-	TRBV6-4	TGTGCCAGCAGTGACTCGTACCAACGTCCTCTTCGCGAGCAGTACTTC	CASSDSYQRPLREQYF
-	TRBJ1-2	TRBD1	TRBV11-2	TGTGCCAGCAGCTTAGATCGCCTCGAACCGGACAGGGCCTCTGGTTATGGCTACACCTTC	CASSLDRLEPDRASGYGYTF
-	TRBJ2-1	-	TRBV10-3	TGTGCCATCCGTTTAAGCAGCGGCTCCTACAATGAGCAGTTCTTC	CAIRLSSGSYNEQFF
-	TRBJ2-7	-	TRBV28	TGTGCCAGCACCGGGGGCTTGATCCACGAGCAGTACTTC	CASTGGLIHEQYF
-	TRBJ2-7	-	TRBV7-8	TGTGCCAGCAGCTTACATGACGAGCAGTACTTC	CASSLHDEQYF
-	TRBJ2-3	TRBD2	TRBV7-9	TGTGCCAGCAGCGCGCCGACTAGCATCTTGGTGACAGATACGCAGTATTTT	CASSAPTSILVTDTQYF
-	TRBJ1-1	-	TRBV4-1	TGCGCCAGCAGCCAAAACAGGGTTCGCACTGAAGCTTTCTTT	CASSQNRVRTEAFF
-	TRBJ2-7	-	TRBV6-4	TGTGCCAGCAGGCCCTCCGCAAGCTCCTACGAGCAGTACTTC	CASRPSASSYEQYF
-	TRBJ2-2	-	TRBV10-3	TGTGCCATCAGTGAGTTCAGAGGGCCCACCGGGGAGCTGTTTTTT	CAISEFRGPTGELFF
-	TRBJ2-2	-	TRBV9	TGTGCCAGCCGGAGGGGCGGATTGAACACCGGGGAGCTGTTTTTT	CASRRGGLNTGELFF
-	TRBJ2-7	-	TRBV19	TGTGCCAGTAGTGGCGTGTACCGCTCCTACGAGCAGTACTTC	CASSGVYRSYEQYF
-	TRBJ2-7	-	TRBV6-6	TGTGCCAGCGGGGTCGTACAGGGTAGACTCGAGCAGTACTTC	CASGVVQGRLEQYF
-	TRBJ2-7	TRBD2	TRBV27	TGTGCCAGCAGTTTTGGGGAGGGGTACGAGCAGTACTTC	CASSFGEGYEQYF
-	TRBJ2-7	TRBD2	TRBV5-6	TGTGCCAGCAGTCTGACTAGCGGGATTGCCTACGAGCAGTACTTC	CASSLTSGIAYEQYF
-	TRBJ2-1	-	TRBV7-9	TGTGCCAGCAGCTTAGTGGCGGGAACATACAATGAGCAGTTCTTC	CASSLVAGTYNEQFF
-	TRBJ2-2	-	TRBV27	TGTGCCAGCAGTCTCTACTCCAGGAACACCGGGGAGCTGTTTTTT	CASSLYSRNTGELFF
-	TRBJ2-2	TRBD1	TRBV28	TGTGCCAGCAGTTCACGGACAGGGGCCACCGGGGAGCTGTTTTTT	CASSSRTGATGELFF
-	TRBJ2-7	TRBD2	TRBV4-2	TGTGCCAGCAGCCGACCCGGGACTAGCGGGAGGAACGAGCAGTACTTC	CASSRPGTSGRNEQYF
-	TRBJ2-7	-	TRBV4-2	TGTGCCAGCAGCCAACCGGGCAGAGCCTACGAGCAGTACTTC	CASSQPGRAYEQYF
-	TRBJ1-2	-	TRBV7-9	TGTGCCAGCAGCTTAGTGGGACGTTTCGACTTTTATGGCTACACCTTC	CASSLVGRFDFYGYTF
-	TRBJ1-4	-	TRBV4-1	TGCGCCAGCAGCCAAGTATACGGGCCCCTAGGGGAAAAACTGTTTTTT	CASSQVYGPLGEKLFF
-	TRBJ1-5	-	TRBV27	TGTGCCAGCAGTTTATCCCTGACAGTTCGGGATCAGCCCCAGCATTTT	CASSLSLTVRDQPQHF
-	TRBJ2-7	-	TRBV7-9	TGTGCCAGCAGCTTACACAGCGGAGAGCGGCCGGGGCAGTACTTC	CASSLHSGERPGQYF
-	TRBJ2-7	TRBD2	TRBV18	TGTGCCAGCTCACCGGCTAGCGGCTCCTACGAGCAGTACTTC	CASSPASGSYEQYF
-	TRBJ2-3	TRBD2	TRBV7-2	TGTGCCAGCAGCTTAGATGGGACTAGCGTGAGCACAGATACGCAGTATTTT	CASSLDGTSVSTDTQYF
-	TRBJ2-7	-	TRBV9	TGTGCCAGCAGCGTAGGAGGGACTCCGGTCCACGAGCAGTACTTC	CASSVGGTPVHEQYF
-	TRBJ1-1	-	TRBV7-9	TGTGCCAGCAGCTGGGACACTGAAGCTTTCTTT	CASSWDTEAFF
once	TRBJ2-4	-	TRBV7-7	TGTGCCAGCAGCGAGCGGACAGCCCCATTAGCCAAAAACATTCAGTACTTC	CASSERTAPLAKNIQYF
-	TRBJ1-2	TRBD1	TRBV27	TGTGCCAGCAGTCCCACAGGGGGCACTTACTATGGCTACACCTTC	CASSPTGGTYYGYTF
-	TRBJ2-3	-	TRBV14	TGTGCCAGCAGCCACAGCACAGATACGCAGTATTTT	CASSHSTDTQYF
-	TRBJ2-7	-	TRBV28	TGTGCCACCTCCCTAGCCTACGAGCAGTACTTC	CATSLAYEQYF
-	TRBJ1-2	-	TRBV7-9	TGTGCCAGCAGCTTAGAATTGTATCATGGCTACACCTTC	CASSLELYHGYTF